The sequence of this T cell receptor (beta chain) was determined in a study of shared clonotypes between healthy human individuals. Study overall: Three plates each covered CD4 naive and memory; CD8 naive two, CD8 memory one. Study-level findings and limits: Shared clonotypes across all four donors exceeded non-shared ones in generation probability.

The CDR3 consists of 15 residues. V was clipped by 8 bases and J by 0 bases; unmatched bases: 4. Germline V gives CDR1 MNHNS, CDR2 SASEGT. The authors divided CD4+ cells into CD45RA+ naive and CD45RA-negative memory subsets. The input for sorted-subset replicate PCRs was approximately 200 ng DNA, some 28,000 T cell genomes. The data were produced by immunoSEQ multiplex PCR, yet TCRdb's version contains in-frame clones alone and is incomplete. The table shows millions of clones, with around nine tenths occurring only once. In regard to this clone: Its antigen is currently unknown.

The J gene is TRBJ1-6, the V gene TRBV6-1; 7 bases are shared with TRBD1. Source material: naive CD4+ T cells sorted from blood. Subset: CD45RA+ positively selected. The source is a young man in good health. The CDR3 sequence is CASEGATSYNSPLHF. CDR3 in DNA: TGTGCCAGCGAGGGGGCTACCTCCTATAATTCACCCCTCCACTTT.